This paragraph covers one T cell receptor beta chain sequence. The germline V gene has CDR1 MNHEY and CDR2 SMNVEV (reference sequence). V lost 0 bases and J lost 9, with 11 bases in between. The CDR3 sequence is 14 residues long. CD45RO-negative cells were positively selected for CCR7, leaving out terminally differentiated effector memory CD45RA+ cells. The data originate from a study of shared clonotypes between healthy human individuals. Clones were read by immunoSEQ multiplex PCR, and TCRdb kept only the in-frame ones, dropping some. The data hold fewer than 1 million clones, with around 96% observed a single time.

The clonotype originates from a man between 25 and 39 years old in good health. The V gene is TRBV27, the J gene TRBJ2-2; possible D gene TRBD1, 6 bases. Sample: naive CD8+ T cells sorted from blood. In nucleotides, the CDR3 is TGTGCCAGCAGTTTATCCACAGGGTTACGGGAGCTGTTTTTT. Protein sequence: CASSLSTGLRELFF.